Reported below is one T cell receptor (beta chain). Its antigen is unknown. These data are taken from a study of long-term antiretroviral therapy in people with HIV. The study, taken as a whole, reports: All time points showed a repertoire dominated by clones expanded before ART. In samples taken after ART, diversity increased but remained below transplant donor control levels.

Assay version v3.0 of immunoSEQ was used, and it was run at survey level. Measured with immunoSEQ multiplex PCR; TCRdb has only the in-frame clones, and not every one. The data contain about 16,000 clones, roughly 76% of them singletons. The clonotype originates from a woman aged 45-60 years with HIV. The sequenced sample was unsorted PBMCs, obtained 1.5 years before starting antiretroviral therapy.

The CDR3: CASSPERRSQYF. CDR3 coding DNA: TGTGCCAGCAGCCCAGAAAGGAGGTCGCAGTATTTT. V is TRBV7-2 and J is TRBJ2-3; the D gene is possibly TRBD2 (5 bases). Looked up from germline, CDR1 is SGHTA and CDR2 is FQGNSA. V was shortened by 5 bases and J by 10 bases, with 13 bases between the two germline ends. The CDR3 runs to 12 residues.